The clone carrying this T cell receptor (beta chain) was observed a handful of times. This sample is part of a study of patients and donors after allogeneic stem cell transplantation. In TCRdb, the RT-PCR reads were re-called with MiXCR into one record per CDR3 protein. Of about a million distinct CDR3 sequences listed, around 17% are singletons. V lost 1 base to trimming and J lost 1 base, with 7 bases between them. The length of the CDR3 is 15 residues. From germline, CDR1 is SGHDN and CDR2 FVKESK. This receptor was taken from a human donor who was either an allogeneic HSCT recipient or a stem cell or donor lymphocyte infusion donor (not recorded which). It is not recorded whose cells these are; they may come from a transplant donor. The chain carries TRBV14 and TRBJ2-2, with unresolved D. Sequenced input: blood, either unsorted or a sorted T cell fraction (not recorded which). CDR3: CASSQGTKNTGELFF. CDR3 in DNA: TGTGCCAGCAGCCAAGGAACTAAGAACACCGGGGAGCTGTTTTTT. Looking up the rest from reference TRBV14 and TRBJ2-2 gives the full variable domain: EAGVTQFPSHSVIEKGQTVTLRCDPISGHDNLYWYRRVMGKEIKFLLHFVKESKQDESGMPNNRFLAERTGGTYSTLKVQPAELEDSGVYFCASSQGTKNTGELFFGEGSRLTVL.